The T cell receptor beta chain under discussion was sequenced for a study of shared T cell receptors in the human thymus. Only in-frame clones appear in the TCRdb table, and some are missing; sequencing was by immunoSEQ multiplex PCR. The sample consists of some 700,000 clones, 80% to 90% of them appearing once. This same sample was also taken into another study, of human thymus T cells.

Sequencing used thymocytes. The sequence derives from a girl under three years old with a congenital heart defect.

CDR3 nucleotides: TGTGCCAGCAGCCAAGAAACCCTATTGAGGGGCAATCAGCCCCAGCATTTT. Amino acids: CASSQETLLRGNQPQHF. This chain uses TRBV4-2 with TRBJ1-5; D call uncertain. V shed 0 bases and J shed 2 bases, with 14 bases lying between them. CDR3 length equals 17 residues. Germline V gives CDR1 LGHNA, CDR2 YNFKEQ.